This TCR beta chain was recovered during a study of T cell responses to AZD1222 COVID-19 vaccine. In the case of this clone: Its antigen is not known.

CDR3 length: 16 residues. Trimming shortened V by 7 bases and J by 0 bases, and 16 bases separated the two germline ends. Germline V gene data show CDR1 as MDHEN and CDR2 as SYDVKM. Overall study findings and caveats: Baseline seropositivity occurred in only six AZD1222 recipients.

This table comes from immunoSEQ multiplex PCR, and its TCRdb copy is limited to in-frame clones, with some not included. The table has 150,000 or so clones, about 90% seen once; the top ten hold about 5.9%. This TCR derives from an adult who received the AZD1222 COVID-19 vaccine. The sequencing used peripheral blood, collected 28 days after the second AZD1222 dose. The J gene is TRBJ1-5, the V gene TRBV28; no definite D call. The CDR3 region is CASTSSGRFSNQPQHF. The CDR3 DNA is TGTGCCAGCACCTCCTCTGGTAGGTTTAGCAATCAGCCCCAGCATTTT.